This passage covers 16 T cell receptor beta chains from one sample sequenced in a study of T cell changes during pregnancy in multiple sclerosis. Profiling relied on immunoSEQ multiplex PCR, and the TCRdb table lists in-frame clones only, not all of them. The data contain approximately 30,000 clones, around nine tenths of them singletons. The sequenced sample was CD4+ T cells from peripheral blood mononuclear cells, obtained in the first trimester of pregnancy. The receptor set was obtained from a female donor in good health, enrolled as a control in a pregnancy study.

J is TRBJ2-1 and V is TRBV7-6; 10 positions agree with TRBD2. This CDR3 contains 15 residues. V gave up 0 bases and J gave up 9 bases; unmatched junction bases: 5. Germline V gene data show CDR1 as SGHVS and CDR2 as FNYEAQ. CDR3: CASSLAAGGVFEQFF. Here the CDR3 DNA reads TGTGCCAGCAGCTTAGCAGCGGGGGGGGTCTTTGAGCAGTTCTTC.

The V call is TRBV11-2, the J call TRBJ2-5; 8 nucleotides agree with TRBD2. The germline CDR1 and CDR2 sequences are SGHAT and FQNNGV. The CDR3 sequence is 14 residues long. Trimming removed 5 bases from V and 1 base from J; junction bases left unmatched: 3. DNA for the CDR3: TGTGCCAGCAGCACGACTAGCGCCCAAGAGACCCAGTACTTC. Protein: CASSTTSAQETQYF.

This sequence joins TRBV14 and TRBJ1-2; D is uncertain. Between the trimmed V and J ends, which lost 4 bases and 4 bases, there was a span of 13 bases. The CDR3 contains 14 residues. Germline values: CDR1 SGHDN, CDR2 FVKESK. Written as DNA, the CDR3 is TGTGCCAGCAGCCGCGGTACTCCACTCTATGGCTACACCTTC. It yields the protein CASSRGTPLYGYTF.

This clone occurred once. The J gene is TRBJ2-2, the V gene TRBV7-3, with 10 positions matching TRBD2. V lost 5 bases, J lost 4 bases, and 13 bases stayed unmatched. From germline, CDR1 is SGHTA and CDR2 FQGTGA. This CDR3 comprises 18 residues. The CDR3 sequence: CASSPLIAGGGRTGELFF. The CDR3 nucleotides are TGTGCCAGCAGCCCCCTGATAGCGGGAGGAGGGCGCACCGGGGAGCTGTTTTTT.

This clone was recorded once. The CDR3 DNA sequence: TGTGCCAGCTCACCTGCACAGTTACTAGCCAAAAACATTCAGTACTTC. Protein product: CASSPAQLLAKNIQYF. This sequence joins TRBV18 and TRBJ2-4; D is undetermined. CDR1 and CDR2 (germline): KGHSH, LQKENI. The CDR3 covers 16 residues. V lost 3 bases and J 0 bases, leaving 12 bases between the germline ends.

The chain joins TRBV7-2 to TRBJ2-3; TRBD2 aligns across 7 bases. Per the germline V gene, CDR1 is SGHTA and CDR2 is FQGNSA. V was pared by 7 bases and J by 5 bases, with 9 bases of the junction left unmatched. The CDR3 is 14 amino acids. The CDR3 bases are TGTGCCAGCAAACCCGGCGGGAGCCGAGATACGCAGTATTTT. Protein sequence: CASKPGGSRDTQYF.

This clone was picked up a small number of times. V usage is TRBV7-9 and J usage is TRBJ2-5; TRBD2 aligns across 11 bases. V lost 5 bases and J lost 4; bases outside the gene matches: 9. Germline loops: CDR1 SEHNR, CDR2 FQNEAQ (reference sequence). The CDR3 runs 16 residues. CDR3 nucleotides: TGTGCCAGCAGCCGTAATAGCGGGAGGGCCGCAGAGACCCAGTACTTC. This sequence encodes CASSRNSGRAAETQYF.

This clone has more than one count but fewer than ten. In DNA form, the CDR3 reads TGCGCCAGCAGCTGGGGGCCAGGGGGCGGTGGCTACACCTTC. This codes for CASSWGPGGGGYTF. This chain connects TRBV5-1 to TRBJ1-2, with 8 bases matching TRBD1. Losses at the gene ends were 3 bases for V and 7 bases for J; bases not matched to a gene: 8. This CDR3 is built from 14 residues. Germline V gene data show CDR1 as SGHRS and CDR2 as YFSETQ. Full variable domain (remainder filled in from reference TRBV5-1 and TRBJ1-2): KAGVTQTPRYLIKTRGQQVTLSCSPISGHRSVSWYQQTPGQGLQFLFEYFSETQRNKGNFPGRFSGRQFSNSRSEMNVSTLELGDSALYLCASSWGPGGGGYTFGSGTRLTVV.

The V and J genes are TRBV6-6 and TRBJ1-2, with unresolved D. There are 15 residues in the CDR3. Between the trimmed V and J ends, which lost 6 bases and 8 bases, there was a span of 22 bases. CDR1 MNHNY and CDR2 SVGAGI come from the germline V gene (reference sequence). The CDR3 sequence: CASSVILPGERGYTF. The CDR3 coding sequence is TGTGCCAGCAGCGTTATTCTCCCGGGAGAAAGGGGCTACACCTTC.

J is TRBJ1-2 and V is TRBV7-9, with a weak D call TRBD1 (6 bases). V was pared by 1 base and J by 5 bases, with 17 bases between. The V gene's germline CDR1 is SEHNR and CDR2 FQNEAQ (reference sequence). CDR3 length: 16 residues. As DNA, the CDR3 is TGTGCCAGCAGCTTAGGCCTGGCGGGGGCGAGGTATGGCTACACCTTC. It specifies CASSLGLAGARYGYTF.

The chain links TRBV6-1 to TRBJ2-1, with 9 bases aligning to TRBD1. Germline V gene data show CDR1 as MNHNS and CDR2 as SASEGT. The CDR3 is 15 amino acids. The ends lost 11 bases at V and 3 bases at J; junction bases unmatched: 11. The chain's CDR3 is CASRSGTGFYNEQFF. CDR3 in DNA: TGTGCCTCACGATCCGGGACAGGGTTCTACAATGAGCAGTTCTTC.

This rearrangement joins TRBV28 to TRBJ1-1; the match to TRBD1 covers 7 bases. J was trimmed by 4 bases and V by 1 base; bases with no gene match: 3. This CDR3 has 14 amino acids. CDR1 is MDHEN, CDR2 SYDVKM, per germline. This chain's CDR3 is CASSLLQGSTEAFF. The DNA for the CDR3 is TGTGCCAGCAGTTTATTACAGGGGTCCACTGAAGCTTTCTTT.

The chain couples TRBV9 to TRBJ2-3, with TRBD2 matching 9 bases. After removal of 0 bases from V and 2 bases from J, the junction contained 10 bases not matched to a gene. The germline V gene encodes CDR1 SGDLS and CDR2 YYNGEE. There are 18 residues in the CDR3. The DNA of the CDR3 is TGTGCCAGCAGCGTAGCTACGGCGGGGGGGCCCCCCACAGATACGCAGTATTTT. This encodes CASSVATAGGPPTDTQYF.

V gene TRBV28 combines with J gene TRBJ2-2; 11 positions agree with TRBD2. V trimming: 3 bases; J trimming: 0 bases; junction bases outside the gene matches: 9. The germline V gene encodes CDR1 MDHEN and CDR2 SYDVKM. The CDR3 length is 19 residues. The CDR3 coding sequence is TGTGCCAGCAGTTTCCCTTCTACTAGCGGGGGCCCGAACACCGGGGAGCTGTTTTTT. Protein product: CASSFPSTSGGPNTGELFF.

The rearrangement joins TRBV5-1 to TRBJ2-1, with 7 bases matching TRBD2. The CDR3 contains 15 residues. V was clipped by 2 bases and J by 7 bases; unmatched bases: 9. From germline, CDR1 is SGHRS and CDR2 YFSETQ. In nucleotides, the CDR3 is TGCGCCAGCAGCTTCGCTAGCGGCACGGGTAATGAGCAGTTCTTC. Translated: CASSFASGTGNEQFF.

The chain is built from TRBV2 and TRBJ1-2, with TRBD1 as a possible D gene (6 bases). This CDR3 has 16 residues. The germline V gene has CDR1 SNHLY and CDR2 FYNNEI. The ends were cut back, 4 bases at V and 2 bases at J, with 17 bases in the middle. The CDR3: CASSVMSRQANYGYTF. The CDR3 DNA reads TGTGCCAGCAGTGTTATGTCCCGACAGGCAAACTATGGCTACACCTTC.